These T cell receptor beta chains were read from a single sample in a study of Ad26.COV2.S vaccination and SARS-CoV-2 variants. Profiled with immunoSEQ multiplex PCR; TCRdb holds only in-frame clones, not every one. The sample records some 300,000 clones, more than 70% being singletons. The input for sequencing was peripheral blood, taken in a trial of Ad26.COV2.S vaccine versus placebo. Receptors originate from a person between 18 and 60 years old who received the Ad26.COV2.S COVID-19 vaccine or a placebo. CDR3s include the opening cysteine and the closing phenylalanine or tryptophan. Fields, in order: clone size, V gene, J gene, D gene, CDR3 protein, CDR3 DNA. The D gene is left open where the match is weak. Clone size is stated in some rows and not others, as once, few, many or a class when expanded.

size: few; V: TRBV7-2; J: TRBJ2-7; D: NA; CDR3: CASSSSLIYEQYF; DNA: TGTGCCAGCAGCTCCTCCCTCATCTACGAGCAGTACTTC
size: few; V: TRBV20-1; J: TRBJ2-2; D: NA; CDR3: CSASAPNTGELFF; DNA: TGCAGTGCTAGTGCCCCAAACACCGGGGAGCTGTTTTTT
size: NA; V: TRBV7-3; J: TRBJ2-7; D: TRBD1; CDR3: CASSYRGTGGYEQYF; DNA: TGTGCCAGCAGCTACCGGGGGACAGGGGGTTACGAGCAGTACTTC
size: NA; V: TRBV7-9; J: TRBJ1-3; D: TRBD1; CDR3: CASSPQGAGGNTIYF; DNA: TGTGCCAGCAGCCCACAGGGGGCTGGCGGAAACACCATATATTTT
size: NA; V: TRBV14; J: TRBJ1-1; D: NA; CDR3: CASSQVGREDTEAFF; DNA: TGTGCCAGCAGCCAAGTAGGCAGGGAGGACACTGAAGCTTTCTTT
size: NA; V: TRBV25-1; J: TRBJ1-2; D: TRBD1; CDR3: CASSGGTAYGYTF; DNA: TGTGCCAGCAGTGGGGGGACAGCCTATGGCTACACCTTC
size: NA; V: TRBV27; J: TRBJ1-6; D: NA; CDR3: CASSYEGSPNSPLHF; DNA: TGTGCCAGCAGTTACGAGGGCTCGCCAAATTCACCCCTCCACTTT
size: NA; V: TRBV5-6; J: TRBJ1-5; D: NA; CDR3: CASSLWSGGQPQHF; DNA: TGTGCCAGCAGCTTGTGGAGTGGCGGCCAGCCCCAGCATTTT
size: NA; V: TRBV30; J: TRBJ1-3; D: NA; CDR3: CAWVGSGNTIYF; DNA: TGTGCCTGGGTTGGGTCTGGAAACACCATATATTTT
size: NA; V: TRBV7-2; J: TRBJ2-3; D: NA; CDR3: CASSAGRIDTQYF; DNA: TGTGCCAGCAGCGCCGGACGAATAGATACGCAGTATTTT
size: NA; V: TRBV9; J: TRBJ1-2; D: NA; CDR3: CASRGGAGPGYTF; DNA: TGTGCCAGCCGAGGAGGGGCGGGGCCAGGCTACACCTTC
size: NA; V: TRBV7-9; J: TRBJ2-5; D: TRBD1; CDR3: CASSLRQGLSETQYF; DNA: TGTGCCAGCAGCTTACGACAGGGCCTCAGCGAAACCCAGTACTTC
size: NA; V: TRBV5-5; J: TRBJ1-6; D: NA; CDR3: CASSIQAGGTYNSPLHF; DNA: TGTGCCAGCAGCATACAAGCCGGCGGGACGTATAATTCACCCCTCCACTTT
size: NA; V: TRBV5-4; J: TRBJ1-1; D: NA; CDR3: CASSLKAGGDTEAFF; DNA: TGTGCCAGCAGCTTGAAAGCAGGCGGGGACACTGAAGCTTTCTTT
size: NA; V: TRBV19; J: TRBJ1-1; D: NA; CDR3: CASSIDRSSEAFF; DNA: TGTGCCAGTAGTATAGATCGGTCCTCTGAAGCTTTCTTT
size: NA; V: TRBV29-1; J: TRBJ1-2; D: TRBD1; CDR3: CSAGQVSNYGYTF; DNA: TGCAGCGCCGGACAGGTCTCTAACTATGGCTACACCTTC
size: few; V: TRBV5-5; J: TRBJ1-2; D: TRBD1; CDR3: CASSLGQGGDYGYTF; DNA: TGTGCCAGCAGCTTAGGACAGGGAGGGGACTATGGCTACACCTTC
size: few; V: TRBV28; J: TRBJ1-5; D: TRBD1; CDR3: CASSFTGGRQPQHF; DNA: TGTGCCAGCAGTTTTACAGGGGGCAGGCAGCCCCAGCATTTT
size: NA; V: TRBV28; J: TRBJ1-2; D: TRBD1; CDR3: CASSSPGQGWLGYTF; DNA: TGTGCCAGCAGTTCACCGGGACAGGGGTGGTTGGGCTACACCTTC
size: NA; V: TRBV3-1/TRBV3-2; J: TRBJ1-1; D: NA; CDR3: CASSQWQSNTEAFF; DNA: TGTGCCAGCAGCCAATGGCAGTCGAACACTGAAGCTTTCTTT
size: NA; V: TRBV19; J: TRBJ2-7; D: NA; CDR3: CASKLKGGPIYEQYF; DNA: TGTGCCAGTAAATTAAAGGGGGGCCCAATCTACGAGCAGTACTTC
size: NA; V: TRBV2; J: TRBJ2-7; D: NA; CDR3: CASSERSAEQYF; DNA: TGTGCCAGCAGTGAACGTAGCGCTGAGCAGTACTTC
size: NA; V: TRBV30; J: TRBJ2-7; D: NA; CDR3: CAWSVHSGRTYEQYF; DNA: TGTGCCTGGAGTGTACACTCTGGGAGGACCTACGAGCAGTACTTC
size: NA; V: TRBV5-1; J: TRBJ1-4; D: NA; CDR3: CASSRGEGEKLFF; DNA: TGCGCCAGCAGCCGGGGCGAGGGGGAAAAACTGTTTTTT
size: NA; V: TRBV10-3; J: TRBJ1-4; D: NA; CDR3: CATGQRINEKLFF; DNA: TGTGCCACCGGACAGCGAATCAATGAAAAACTGTTTTTT
size: NA; V: TRBV7-2; J: TRBJ2-1; D: TRBD2; CDR3: CASSLALGLAGFPKNEQFF; DNA: TGTGCCAGCAGCTTAGCGTTGGGACTAGCGGGGTTCCCAAAGAATGAGCAGTTCTTC
size: few; V: TRBV11-2; J: TRBJ2-7; D: NA; CDR3: CASSTLFRGSGEQYF; DNA: TGTGCCAGCAGCACGCTTTTTCGAGGGAGCGGCGAGCAGTACTTC
size: NA; V: TRBV2; J: TRBJ2-3; D: TRBD2; CDR3: CATSGVAGGGDTQYF; DNA: TGTGCCACCTCAGGCGTAGCGGGTGGGGGAGATACGCAGTATTTT
size: once; V: TRBV5-8; J: TRBJ1-4; D: NA; CDR3: CASSGVVKKEKLFF; DNA: TGTGCCAGCAGCGGGGTCGTTAAGAAGGAAAAACTGTTTTTT
size: NA; V: TRBV5-1; J: TRBJ2-2; D: NA; CDR3: CASSLAQGRAGELFF; DNA: TGCGCCAGCAGCTTGGCCCAGGGGAGAGCCGGGGAGCTGTTTTTT
size: NA; V: TRBV10-1; J: TRBJ2-3; D: TRBD2; CDR3: CASSEGAGGSTDTQYF; DNA: TGCGCCAGCAGTGAAGGAGCGGGGGGGAGCACAGATACGCAGTATTTT
size: NA; V: TRBV3-1/TRBV3-2; J: TRBJ1-1; D: NA; CDR3: CASSKWDLRTREAFF; DNA: TGTGCCAGCAGCAAGTGGGACCTCCGCACCCGAGAAGCTTTCTTT
size: NA; V: TRBV5-1; J: TRBJ2-5; D: NA; CDR3: CASSSSLQGGETQYF; DNA: TGCGCCAGCAGCTCGAGCTTACAGGGCGGAGAGACCCAGTACTTC
size: NA; V: TRBV7-2; J: TRBJ1-1; D: NA; CDR3: CASSSELNTEAFF; DNA: TGTGCCAGCAGCTCAGAACTGAACACTGAAGCTTTCTTT
size: NA; V: TRBV5-4; J: TRBJ2-1; D: NA; CDR3: CASSPKGPRYEQFF; DNA: TGTGCCAGCAGCCCAAAGGGACCGAGGTATGAGCAGTTCTTC
size: NA; V: TRBV5-8; J: TRBJ2-1; D: NA; CDR3: CASSTNREQFF; DNA: TGTGCCAGCAGCACCAACAGGGAGCAGTTCTTC
size: NA; V: TRBV9; J: TRBJ1-4; D: NA; CDR3: CASSVGHTDEKLFF; DNA: TGTGCCAGCAGCGTGGGACATACAGATGAAAAACTGTTTTTT
size: NA; V: TRBV3-1/TRBV3-2; J: TRBJ1-2; D: NA; CDR3: CASSQVLLARGNYGYTF; DNA: TGTGCCAGCAGCCAAGTGCTTCTCGCCAGGGGTAACTATGGCTACACCTTC